These T cell receptor beta chains were read from a single sample in a study of T cells in Graves' hyperthyroidism and ophthalmopathy. From the multiplex PCR reads, TCRdb called clonotypes with MiXCR, one entry per CDR3 protein. The data contain roughly 500,000 distinct CDR3 sequences, over 35% of them singletons. Sequences were obtained from peripheral blood or thyroid tissue (not recorded which). These TCRs come from an adult woman with Graves' disease, either hyperthyroidism or ophthalmopathy (not recorded which). CDR3s include the opening cysteine and the closing phenylalanine or tryptophan. The D gene is left open where the match is weak. A row's size may be missing; if present it is once, few, many or a size class.

size | D | J | V | DNA | CDR3
NA | TRBD1 | TRBJ2-6 | TRBV7-2 | TGTGCCAGCAGCTTAGCTCCCGGACAGGGGGCCGCTGGGGCCAACGTCCTGACTTTC | CASSLAPGQGAAGANVLTF
NA | NA | TRBJ2-7 | TRBV11-2 | TGTGCCAGTAGCCCCGCGGGGGCTGGGGAAGGCTACGAGCAGTACTTC | CASSPAGAGEGYEQYF
NA | NA | TRBJ1-6 | TRBV6-5 | TGTGCCAGCAGTTACTCGCAGAGCTCCTATAATTCACCCCTCCACTTT | CASSYSQSSYNSPLHF
many | NA | TRBJ2-7 | TRBV20-1 | TGCAGTGCTAGAGACCGGACTTCCTACGAGCAGTACTTC | CSARDRTSYEQYF
few | NA | TRBJ1-2 | TRBV25-1 | TGTGCCAGCAGTGAATCGGGGGTCGAGGTCTATGGCTACACCTTC | CASSESGVEVYGYTF
NA | TRBD1 | TRBJ1-2 | TRBV20-1 | TGCAGTGCTGAGGACAGGGCAGTCAGCTACACCTTC | CSAEDRAVSYTF
NA | NA | TRBJ1-5 | TRBV13 | TGTGCCAGCAGCCACCCAGGGGCCCAGCATTTT | CASSHPGAQHF
few | TRBD1 | TRBJ1-3 | TRBV28 | TGTGCCAGCAGTCGACGAGGGGACAGGGGTAGAAACACCATATATTTT | CASSRRGDRGRNTIYF
many | NA | TRBJ2-5 | TRBV6-5 | TGTGCCAGCAGTCCCGGGATTGGGGGGGCAGAGACCCAGTACTTC | CASSPGIGGAETQYF
once | NA | TRBJ1-5 | TRBV15 | TGTGCCACCAGCAGAGTTGTAGGGGTTAGCAATCAGCCCCAGCATTTT | CATSRVVGVSNQPQHF
NA | NA | TRBJ2-7 | TRBV4-1 | TGCGCCAGCAGCTACCTTGTAGGGAGCGAGCAGTACTTC | CASSYLVGSEQYF
NA | NA | TRBJ1-5 | TRBV27 | TGTGCCAGCAGTTTAGTAGGGCAGAGCAATCAGCCCCAGCATTTT | CASSLVGQSNQPQHF
many | TRBD1 | TRBJ1-5 | TRBV20-1 | TGCAGTGCTAGACGGGACAGGGAAAATCAGCCCCAGCATTTT | CSARRDRENQPQHF